This T cell receptor beta chain comes out of a study of blood T cell repertoires in COVID-19. Study-wide context: COVID-19 samples, acute and convalescent, were from the United States, Italy and Spain. PBMCs, B-cell-depleted T cells, or T cells provided the cDNA or gDNA that made up the material.

Per the original data handling: How many nucleated cells were present was estimated from reference gene primer amplification. Method: immunoSEQ multiplex PCR; TCRdb's copy keeps in-frame clones and lacks some. V, J and clone size reflect that table, while D and trimming were determined from the DNA. Among 100,000 to 150,000 clones, 65% to 90% were seen once, and the ten largest hold about 6.2%. Unmatched junction bases numbered 9, after V lost 7 bases and J lost 5 bases. CDR1 and CDR2 from the germline V gene are SQVTM and ANQGSEA. The CDR3 covers 16 residues. The TCR originated in an elderly man with active or convalescent COVID-19. The chain links TRBV29-1 to TRBJ2-2, with TRBD2 matching 14 bases. The sample taken for sequencing was peripheral blood. This CDR3 is CSGRSGLAGGTGELFF. DNA for the CDR3: TGCAGCGGGAGGAGCGGACTAGCGGGAGGTACCGGGGAGCTGTTTTTT.